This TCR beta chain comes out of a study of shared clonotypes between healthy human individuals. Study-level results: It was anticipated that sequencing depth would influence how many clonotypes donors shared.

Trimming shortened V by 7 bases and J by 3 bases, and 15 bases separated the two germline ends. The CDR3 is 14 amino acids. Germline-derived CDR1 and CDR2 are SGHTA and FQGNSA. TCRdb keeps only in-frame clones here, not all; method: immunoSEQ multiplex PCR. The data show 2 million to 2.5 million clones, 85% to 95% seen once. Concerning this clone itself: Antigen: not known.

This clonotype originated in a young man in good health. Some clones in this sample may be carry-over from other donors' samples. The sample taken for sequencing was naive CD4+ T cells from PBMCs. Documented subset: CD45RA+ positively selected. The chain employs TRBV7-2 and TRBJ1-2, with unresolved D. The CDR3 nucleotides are TGTGCCAGCACCCCCCGGCAGGCCGACTATGGCTACACCTTC. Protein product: CASTPRQADYGYTF.